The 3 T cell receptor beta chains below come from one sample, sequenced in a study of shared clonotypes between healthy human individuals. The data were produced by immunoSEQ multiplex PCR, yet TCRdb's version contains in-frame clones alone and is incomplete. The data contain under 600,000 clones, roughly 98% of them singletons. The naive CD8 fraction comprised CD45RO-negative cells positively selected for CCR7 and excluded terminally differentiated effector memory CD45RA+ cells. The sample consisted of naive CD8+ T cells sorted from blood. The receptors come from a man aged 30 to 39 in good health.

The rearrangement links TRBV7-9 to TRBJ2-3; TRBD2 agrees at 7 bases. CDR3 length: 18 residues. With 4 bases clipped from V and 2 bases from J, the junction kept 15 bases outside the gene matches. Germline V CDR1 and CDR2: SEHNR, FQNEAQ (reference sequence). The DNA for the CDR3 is TGTGCCAGCAGCTCTAGCCCTAGAGCGCGGGAGAACACAGATACGCAGTATTTT. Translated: CASSSSPRARENTDTQYF.

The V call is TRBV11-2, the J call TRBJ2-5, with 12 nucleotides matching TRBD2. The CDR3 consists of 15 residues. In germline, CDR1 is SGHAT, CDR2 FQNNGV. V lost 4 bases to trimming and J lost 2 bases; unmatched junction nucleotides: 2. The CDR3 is CASSWGLAGQETQYF. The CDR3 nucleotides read TGTGCCAGCAGCTGGGGACTAGCGGGTCAAGAGACCCAGTACTTC.

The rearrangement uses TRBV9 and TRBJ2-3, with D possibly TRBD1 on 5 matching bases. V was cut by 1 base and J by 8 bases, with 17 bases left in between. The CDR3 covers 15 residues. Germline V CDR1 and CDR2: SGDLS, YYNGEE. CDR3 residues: CASSVTSRTDITQYF. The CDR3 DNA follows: TGTGCCAGCAGCGTAACGTCCCGTACGGACATTACGCAGTATTTT.